Each of the 3 T cell receptor beta chains below was sequenced from the same sample in a study of T cells in Graves' hyperthyroidism and ophthalmopathy. Amplified TCR beta CDR3 regions came from RNA transcripts. First-round RT-PCR targeting the TCR CDR3 was performed with the HTBI primer set. TCRdb reprocessed the multiplex PCR reads with MiXCR, giving one entry per CDR3 protein. Altogether 350,000 to 450,000 distinct CDR3 sequences are present, roughly an eighth being singletons, with the ten largest covering around 28%. Sequencing input: blood. The receptors shown here come from a man aged 45-65 years with Graves' ophthalmopathy.

J is TRBJ2-7 and V is TRBV10-3, with 8 bases aligning to TRBD2. The CDR3 sequence is 13 residues long. Germline V gene lookup returns CDR1 ENHRY and CDR2 SYGVKD. J was trimmed by 4 bases and V by 7 bases; bases with no gene match: 6. The CDR3 region has the DNA TGTGCCATCACCCGGGAGGGCCGGTACGAGCAGTACTTC. Translation: CAITREGRYEQYF.

This clonotype has ten or more counts. This chain uses TRBV3-1 with TRBJ1-1; D remains unclear. The CDR3 runs 14 residues. The V end lost 4 bases, the J end lost 5 bases, and 14 bases lay between the germline ends. From germline, CDR1 is LGHDT and CDR2 YNNKEL (reference sequence). CDR3 residues: CASSPTMDSTEAFF. The CDR3 DNA sequence: TGTGCCAGCAGCCCTACGATGGATTCGACTGAAGCTTTCTTT.

V is TRBV27 and J is TRBJ2-7; 9 bases map to TRBD2. V lost 3 bases to trimming and J lost 1 base; unmatched junction nucleotides: 1. The CDR3 covers 14 residues. In germline, CDR1 is MNHEY, CDR2 SMNVEV (reference sequence). The CDR3 DNA reads TGTGCCAGCAGTTTCGCGGGAGGGTCCTACGAGCAGTACTTC. Its translation is CASSFAGGSYEQYF.